The rows below give T cell receptor beta chains drawn from one sample of a study of T-cell memory formation after mild COVID-19. TCRdb processed the 5' RACE reads anew with MiXCR; each CDR3 protein has one entry. The table includes 25,000 to 35,000 distinct CDR3 sequences, 9.5% to 15% detected once. Sequencing input: PBMCs or a T cell subset sorted from them (not recorded which). These receptors originate from an adult woman who had mild COVID-19 (a few samples of this study predate the infection). Cell type and time point are not known. Each CDR3 is given with its conserved first and last residue. Fields, in order: J gene, V gene, D gene, clone size, CDR3 DNA, CDR3 protein. D genes are given only for firm matches. Expanded clones get a size class; other rows say once, few or many, or leave the size out.

>TRBJ2-7|TRBV12-3/TRBV12-4|-|many
TGTGCCAGCAGTTTCGGTCAGAACTACGAGCAGTACTTC
CASSFGQNYEQYF
>TRBJ2-2|TRBV4-3|TRBD2|many
TGCGCCAGCAGCCAAGTCCCTAGCGGGAGTGCCCGCACCGGGGAGCTGTTTTTT
CASSQVPSGSARTGELFF
>TRBJ1-1|TRBV11-3|-|many
TGTGCCAGCAGCTTAGATCCATTAGGTATTTTACAGCGGAGTCATTCTGAAGCTTTCTTT
CASSLDPLGILQRSHSEAFF
>TRBJ2-1|TRBV7-6|TRBD2|many
TGTGCCAGCAGTAGCGGGACGGGTGGTGAGCAGTTCTTC
CASSSGTGGEQFF
>TRBJ2-7|TRBV28|-|many
TGTGCCAGCAGCCTCCCCGTGAGTGCCGAGCAGTACTTC
CASSLPVSAEQYF
>TRBJ2-5|TRBV12-5|-|many
TGTGCTAGTGGTTTGGGTTTATTGGTGGGGGCCGGAGAGACCCAGTACTTC
CASGLGLLVGAGETQYF
>TRBJ1-2|TRBV30|TRBD1|many
TGTGCCTGGAGTTCGGGACAGGGAATATCTGGCTACACCTTC
CAWSSGQGISGYTF
>TRBJ2-5|TRBV4-1|TRBD2|many
TGCGCCAGCAGCCAACGAGGGCGGGGGACCCGACAAGAGACCCAGTACTTC
CASSQRGRGTRQETQYF
>TRBJ2-5|TRBV5-1|TRBD1|many
TGCGCCAGCAGCTTCGGACAGGAACAAGAGACCCAGTACTTC
CASSFGQEQETQYF
>TRBJ2-2|TRBV10-1|TRBD2|many
TGCGCCAGCAGTCGGACTAGCGGGAGGGCGTACACCGGGGAGCTGTTTTTT
CASSRTSGRAYTGELFF
>TRBJ2-2|TRBV5-4|TRBD1|many
TGTGCCAGCAGCTCCGGACAGGGGATCACCGGGGAGCTGTTTTTT
CASSSGQGITGELFF
>TRBJ2-1|TRBV12-3/TRBV12-4|TRBD1|many
TGTGCCAGCAGTAGGACAGGGAATGAGCAGTTCTTC
CASSRTGNEQFF
>TRBJ2-1|TRBV10-2|TRBD2|many
TGCGCCAGCAAGTCTAGCGGGGGTGTTGAGCAGTTCTTC
CASKSSGGVEQFF
>TRBJ2-4|TRBV6-6|TRBD2|many
TGTGCCAGCAGTCAACTAGCGGTGCAAAACATTCAGTACTTC
CASSQLAVQNIQYF
>TRBJ2-1|TRBV14|TRBD2|-
TGTGCCAGCAGCCAGGTTACTAGCGGGAGACTCAATGAGCAGTTCTTC
CASSQVTSGRLNEQFF
>TRBJ2-5|TRBV2|TRBD2|few
TGTGCCAGCAGAGTAAGGACTAGCGGCCAAGAGACCCAGTACTTC
CASRVRTSGQETQYF
>TRBJ2-5|TRBV6-6|TRBD2|many
TGTGCCAGCAGCCGACTAGCGGTACAAGAGACCCAGTACTTC
CASSRLAVQETQYF
>TRBJ2-3|TRBV6-2/TRBV6-3|TRBD2|-
TGTGCCAGCAGTTGGAGACCGGGACTAGCGGGAACAGATACGCAGTATTTT
CASSWRPGLAGTDTQYF
>TRBJ2-5|TRBV5-4|TRBD2|many
TGTGCCAGCAGCAGGACTAGCGGGGGTAAAGAGACCCAGTACTTC
CASSRTSGGKETQYF
>TRBJ2-2|TRBV2|-|medium-sized
TGTGCCAGCACTAACGAGGCCCCTAGGCCCACCGGGGAGCTGTTTTTT
CASTNEAPRPTGELFF
>TRBJ1-2|TRBV10-3|-|many
TGTGCCATCAGTGAAGGGCAAGATAACTATGGCTACACCTTC
CAISEGQDNYGYTF
>TRBJ1-1|TRBV30|-|few
TGTGCCTGGAGGGGCGTAGGGGGCACTGAAGCTTTCTTT
CAWRGVGGTEAFF